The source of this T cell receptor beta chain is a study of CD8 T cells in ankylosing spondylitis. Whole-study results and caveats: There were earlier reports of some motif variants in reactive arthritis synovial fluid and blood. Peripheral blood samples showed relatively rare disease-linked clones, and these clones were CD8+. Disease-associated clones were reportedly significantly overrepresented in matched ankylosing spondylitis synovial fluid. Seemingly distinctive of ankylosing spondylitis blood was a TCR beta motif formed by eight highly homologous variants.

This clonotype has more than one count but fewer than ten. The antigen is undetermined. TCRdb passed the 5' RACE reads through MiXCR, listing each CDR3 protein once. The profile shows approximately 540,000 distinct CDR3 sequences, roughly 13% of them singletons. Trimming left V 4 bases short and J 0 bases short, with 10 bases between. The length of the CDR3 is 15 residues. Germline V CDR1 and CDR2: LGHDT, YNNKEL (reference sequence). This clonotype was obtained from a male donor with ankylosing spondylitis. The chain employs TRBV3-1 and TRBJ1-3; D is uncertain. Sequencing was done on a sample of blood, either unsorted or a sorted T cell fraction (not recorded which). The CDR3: CASSPLRTSGNTIYF. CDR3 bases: TGTGCCAGCAGCCCCCTCCGGACCTCTGGAAACACCATATATTTT.